This T cell receptor (beta chain) was profiled in a study of blood T cell repertoires in COVID-19. Background on the study: COVID-19 samples collected from the United States, Italy and Spain covered acute and convalescent phases. The analysed material was cDNA or gDNA that came from T cells, B-cell-depleted T cells, or PBMCs.

V lost 6 bases and J lost 3, with 13 bases in between. CDR1 is SGDLS, CDR2 YYNGEE, per germline. CDR3 length equals 14 residues. Under the authors' procedure: Amplification of reference gene primers was used by the study to estimate nucleated cell counts. The data were produced by immunoSEQ multiplex PCR, yet TCRdb's version contains in-frame clones alone and is incomplete. From that table come the V and J calls and clone size; the DNA was used to work out D and trimming. The repertoire holds roughly 260,000 clones, with 91% as singletons. Seattle researchers signed up patients amid active infection and tracked them longitudinally.

The chain couples TRBV9 to TRBJ2-1; maybe TRBD1 (6 bases). This TCR came from a person aged 18 to 35 with COVID-19, enrolled during active disease. Material: peripheral blood. The CDR3 DNA is TGTGCCAGCACGGAAAGAGGGGGCTACAATGAGCAGTTCTTC. Protein sequence: CASTERGGYNEQFF.